This T cell receptor (beta chain) was captured in a study of molecular identifiers for immune sequencing clone quantification. About the research overall: Within a replicate experiment, RNA obtained from either roughly 20,000 or 100,000 naive CD8 cells was divided into five aliquots, and four of those aliquots were then sequenced.

There are a few counts of this clonotype. Its cognate antigen is unknown. Study results and limitations: Clones above 20 RNA copies held over 97% of effector molecules, under 1% in naive cells. With a barcode shared among identical TCR molecules, highly expanded clone sizes could be underestimated.

The CDR3 contains 17 residues. J lost 3 bases, V lost 1 base, and 5 bases had no gene match. Germline V gene sequence: CDR1 LGHNA, CDR2 YSLEER. TCRdb reprocessed the PCR reads with MiXCR, giving one entry per CDR3 protein. There are about half a million distinct CDR3 sequences in the sample; about a fifth occur only once, and around 0.86% lies in the top ten. The sequence derives from a human donor in good health. Some libraries in this study had Jurkat cell RNA spiked in. The sequencing input was naive CD8+ T cells from blood, with Jurkat cell RNA spiked in. Subset here: FACS-sorted CD8+CD4-CCR7+CD45RA+ naive T cells. This chain joins TRBV4-3 and TRBJ2-3, with 12 bases lining up with TRBD2. CDR3 amino acids: CASSQGLAGEWTDTQYF. The CDR3 DNA reads as TGCGCCAGCAGCCAAGGACTAGCGGGAGAATGGACAGATACGCAGTATTTT.